The clone carrying this T cell receptor beta chain was seen a few times. Antigen specificity is unknown. Single viable CD3+CD4+CD8-CD45RO+ cells were sorted as the memory CD4+ T cells. This sample stems from a study of memory CD4+ T cells and cytomegalovirus serostatus. Whole-study context: Donors were healthy Belgian adults, under 10 CMV seropositive and around 24 seronegative.

Study outcomes and limitations: 67 of 164 known CMV-associated TCRbeta sequences appeared in CD4+ memory. Median bootstrapped AUC for CMV status was around 0.95 originally, roughly 0.92 US-trained.

In the source study's methods: After removing out-of-frame reads, 2 million to 2.5 million distinct TCRbeta sequences remained. Clones were read by immunoSEQ multiplex PCR, and TCRdb kept only the in-frame ones, dropping some. V, J and clone size reflect that table, while D and trimming were determined from the DNA. Among 25,000 to 30,000 clones, around three quarters were seen once, and the ten largest hold 1%. Germline loops: CDR1 SGHDT, CDR2 YYEEEE. The CDR3 consists of 12 residues. V was shortened by 1 base and J by 9 bases, with 9 bases between the two germline ends. Sequencing was performed on memory CD4+ T cells from blood. The receptor was derived from an adult in good health and CMV-seronegative. The rearrangement uses TRBV5-6 and TRBJ2-3, with D uncertain. The CDR3 sequence is CASSLKVQTQYF. CDR3 in DNA: TGTGCCAGCAGCTTGAAGGTGCAGACGCAGTATTTT.